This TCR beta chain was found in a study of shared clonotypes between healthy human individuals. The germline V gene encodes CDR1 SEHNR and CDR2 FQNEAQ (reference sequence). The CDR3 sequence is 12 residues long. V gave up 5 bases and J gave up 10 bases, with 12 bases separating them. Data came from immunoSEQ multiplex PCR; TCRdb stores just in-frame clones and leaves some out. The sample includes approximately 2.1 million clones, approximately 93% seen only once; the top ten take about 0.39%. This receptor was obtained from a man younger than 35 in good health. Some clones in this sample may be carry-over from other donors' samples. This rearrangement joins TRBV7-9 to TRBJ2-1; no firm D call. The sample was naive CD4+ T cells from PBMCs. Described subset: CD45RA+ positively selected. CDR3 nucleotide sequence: TGTGCCAGCAGCCAGACTCCAACCGAGCAGTTCTTC. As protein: CASSQTPTEQFF.